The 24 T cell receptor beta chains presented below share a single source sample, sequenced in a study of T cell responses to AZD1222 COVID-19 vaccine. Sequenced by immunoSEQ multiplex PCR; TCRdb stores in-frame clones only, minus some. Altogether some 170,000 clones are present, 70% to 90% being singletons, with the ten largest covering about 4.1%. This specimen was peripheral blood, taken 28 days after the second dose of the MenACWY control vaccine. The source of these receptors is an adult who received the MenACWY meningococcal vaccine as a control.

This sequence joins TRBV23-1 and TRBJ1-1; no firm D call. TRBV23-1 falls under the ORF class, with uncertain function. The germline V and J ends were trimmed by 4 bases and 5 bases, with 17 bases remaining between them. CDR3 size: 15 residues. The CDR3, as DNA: TGCGCCAGCAGTCGTCCTGAATGGGAATGGACTGAAGCTTTCTTT. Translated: CASSRPEWEWTEAFF.

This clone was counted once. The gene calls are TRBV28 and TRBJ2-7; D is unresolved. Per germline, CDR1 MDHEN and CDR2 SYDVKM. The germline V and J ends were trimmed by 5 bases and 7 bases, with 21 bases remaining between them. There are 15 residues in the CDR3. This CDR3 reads CASSPLTFQVGEQYF. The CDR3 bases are TGTGCCAGCAGTCCCCTGACTTTCCAGGTCGGAGAGCAGTACTTC. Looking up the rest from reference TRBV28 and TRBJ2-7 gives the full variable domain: DVKVTQSSRYLVKRTGEKVFLECVQDMDHENMFWYRQDPGLGLRLIYFSYDVKMKEKGDIPEGYSVSREKKERFSLILESASTNQTSMYLCASSPLTFQVGEQYFGPGTRLTVT.

CDR3 sequence reads: CSAGRGGSGETQYF. CDR3 DNA sequence: TGCAGCGCGGGAAGGGGCGGGAGTGGGGAGACCCAGTACTTC. This chain joins TRBV29-1 and TRBJ2-5; 7 nucleotides agree with TRBD2. CDR1 and CDR2 (germline): SQVTM, ANQGSEA. The length of the CDR3 is 14 residues. J lost 5 bases, V lost 7 bases, and 13 bases had no gene match. Full variable domain (remainder filled in from reference TRBV29-1 and TRBJ2-5): SAVISQKPSRDICQRGTSLTIQCQVDSQVTMMFWYRQQPGQSLTLIATANQGSEATYESGFVIDKFPISRPNLTFSTLTVSNMSPEDSSIYLCSAGRGGSGETQYFGPGTRLLVL.

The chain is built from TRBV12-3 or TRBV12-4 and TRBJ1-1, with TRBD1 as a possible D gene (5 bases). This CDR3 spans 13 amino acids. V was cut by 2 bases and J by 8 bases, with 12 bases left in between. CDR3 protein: CASSLPGLQEAFF. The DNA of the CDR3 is TGTGCCAGCAGTTTACCAGGGTTACAAGAAGCTTTCTTT.

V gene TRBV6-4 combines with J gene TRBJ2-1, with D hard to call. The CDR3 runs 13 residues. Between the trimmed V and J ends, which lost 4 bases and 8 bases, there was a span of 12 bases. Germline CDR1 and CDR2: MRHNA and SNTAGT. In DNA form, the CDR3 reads TGTGCCAGCAGTGCCGGGCTCCACCATGAGCAGTTCTTC. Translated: CASSAGLHHEQFF.

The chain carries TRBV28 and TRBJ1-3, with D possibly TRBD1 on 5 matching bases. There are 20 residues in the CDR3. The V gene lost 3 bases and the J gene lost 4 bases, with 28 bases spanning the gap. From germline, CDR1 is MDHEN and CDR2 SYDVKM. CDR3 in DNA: TGTGCCAGCAGTTTGGGGCCGGGGGAGGTGTCGGATGTGTTCGGAAACACCATATATTTT. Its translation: CASSLGPGEVSDVFGNTIYF.

The CDR3, as DNA: TGTGCCAGTACCTCCGGACAGGGTGGGGGACAGCCCCAGCATTTT. Its protein product is CASTSGQGGGQPQHF. This rearrangement joins TRBV19 to TRBJ1-5; TRBD1 agrees at 8 bases. V lost 7 bases to trimming and J lost 7 bases; unmatched junction nucleotides: 12. CDR3 size: 15 residues. Germline CDR1 reads LNHDA; CDR2 reads SQIVND (reference sequence). Together with reference TRBV19 and TRBJ1-5, the CDR3 gives the full variable domain: DGGITQSPKYLFRKEGQNVTLSCEQNLNHDAMYWYRQDPGQGLRLIYYSQIVNDFQKGDIAEGYSVSREKKESFPLTVTSAQKNPTAFYLCASTSGQGGGQPQHFGDGTRLSIL.

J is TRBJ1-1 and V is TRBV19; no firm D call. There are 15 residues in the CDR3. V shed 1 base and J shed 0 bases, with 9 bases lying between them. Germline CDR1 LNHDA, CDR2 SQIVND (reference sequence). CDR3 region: CASSIVRRLNTEAFF. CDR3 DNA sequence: TGTGCCAGTAGTATAGTTCGCCGCCTGAACACTGAAGCTTTCTTT. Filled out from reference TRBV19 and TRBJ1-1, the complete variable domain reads DGGITQSPKYLFRKEGQNVTLSCEQNLNHDAMYWYRQDPGQGLRLIYYSQIVNDFQKGDIAEGYSVSREKKESFPLTVTSAQKNPTAFYLCASSIVRRLNTEAFFGQGTRLTVV.

CDR3 in amino acids: CASSPPGERYIQYF. The DNA of the CDR3 is TGTGCCAGCTCACCACCCGGGGAACGGTACATTCAGTACTTC. The chain couples TRBV18 to TRBJ2-4, with D maybe TRBD2 (5 bases). Germline V gene data show CDR1 as KGHSH and CDR2 as LQKENI. V shed 0 bases and J shed 8 bases, with 11 bases lying between them. The CDR3 consists of 14 residues.

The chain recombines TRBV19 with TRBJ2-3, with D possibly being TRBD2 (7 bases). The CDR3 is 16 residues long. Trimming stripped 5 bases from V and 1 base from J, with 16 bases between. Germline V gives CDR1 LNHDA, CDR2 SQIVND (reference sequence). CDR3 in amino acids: CASSQAGGGGTDTQYF. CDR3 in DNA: TGTGCCAGTAGTCAGGCCGGAGGGGGGGGCACAGATACGCAGTATTTT.

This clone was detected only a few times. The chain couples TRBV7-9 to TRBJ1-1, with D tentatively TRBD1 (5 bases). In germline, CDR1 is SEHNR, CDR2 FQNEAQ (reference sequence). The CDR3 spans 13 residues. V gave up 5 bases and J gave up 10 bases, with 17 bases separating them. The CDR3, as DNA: TGTGCCAGCAGCCCCACGGGGCAGGCTGGAGCTTTCTTT. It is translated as CASSPTGQAGAFF.

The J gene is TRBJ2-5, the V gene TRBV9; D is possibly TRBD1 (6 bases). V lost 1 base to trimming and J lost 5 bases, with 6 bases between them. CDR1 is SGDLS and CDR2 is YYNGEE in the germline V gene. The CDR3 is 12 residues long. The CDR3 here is CASSVRGETQYF. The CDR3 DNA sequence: TGTGCCAGCAGCGTAAGGGGGGAGACCCAGTACTTC.

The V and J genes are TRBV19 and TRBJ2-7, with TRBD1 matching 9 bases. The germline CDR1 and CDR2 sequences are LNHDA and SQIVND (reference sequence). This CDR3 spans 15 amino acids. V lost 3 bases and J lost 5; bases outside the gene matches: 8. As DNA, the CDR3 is TGTGCCAGTAGTATTCCTGGGGGACAGGGAAACGAGCAGTACTTC. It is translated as CASSIPGGQGNEQYF.

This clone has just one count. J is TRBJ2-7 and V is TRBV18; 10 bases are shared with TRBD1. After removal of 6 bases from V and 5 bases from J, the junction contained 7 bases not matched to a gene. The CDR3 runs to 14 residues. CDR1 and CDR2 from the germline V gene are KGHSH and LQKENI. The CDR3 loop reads CASSVDRGLNEQYF. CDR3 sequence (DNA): TGTGCCAGCTCGGTCGACAGGGGGCTCAACGAGCAGTACTTC.

In DNA, the CDR3 is TGTGCCAGCAGCTCGGGGCGAGCGGGAGTGGGGACCCAGTACTTC. Translating it yields CASSSGRAGVGTQYF. This chain connects TRBV7-9 to TRBJ2-5; 8 bases line up with TRBD2. Germline lookup yields CDR1 SEHNR and CDR2 FQNEAQ (reference sequence). Trimming took 4 bases from V and 7 from J; bases not matched to a gene: 11. This CDR3 comprises 15 residues.

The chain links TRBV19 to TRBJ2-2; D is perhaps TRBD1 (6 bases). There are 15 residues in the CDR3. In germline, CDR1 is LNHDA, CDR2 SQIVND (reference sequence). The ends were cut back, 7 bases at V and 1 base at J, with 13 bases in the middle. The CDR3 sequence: CASKGGQVNTGELFF. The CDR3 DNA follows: TGTGCCAGTAAAGGGGGACAAGTGAACACCGGGGAGCTGTTTTTT.

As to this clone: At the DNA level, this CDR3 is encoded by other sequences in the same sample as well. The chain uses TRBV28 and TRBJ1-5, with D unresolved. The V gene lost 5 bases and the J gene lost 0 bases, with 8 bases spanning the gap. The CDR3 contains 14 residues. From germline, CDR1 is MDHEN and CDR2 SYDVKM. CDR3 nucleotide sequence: TGTGCCAGCAGTCGAACAGTTAGCAATCAGCCCCAGCATTTT. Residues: CASSRTVSNQPQHF.

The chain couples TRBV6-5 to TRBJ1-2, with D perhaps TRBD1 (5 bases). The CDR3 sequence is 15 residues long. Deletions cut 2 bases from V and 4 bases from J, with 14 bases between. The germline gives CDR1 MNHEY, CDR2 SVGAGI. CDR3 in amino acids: CASSYGVQGGYGYTF. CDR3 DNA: TGTGCCAGCAGTTACGGAGTCCAGGGAGGCTATGGCTACACCTTC.

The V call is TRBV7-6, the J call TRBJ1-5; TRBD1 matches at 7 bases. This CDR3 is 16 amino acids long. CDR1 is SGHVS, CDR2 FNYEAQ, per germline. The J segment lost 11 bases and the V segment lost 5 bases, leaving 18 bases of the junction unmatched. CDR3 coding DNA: TGTGCCAGCAGCGCCCCAGCAGGGGGGGGGATTGGTTCCCAGCATTTT. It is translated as CASSAPAGGGIGSQHF.

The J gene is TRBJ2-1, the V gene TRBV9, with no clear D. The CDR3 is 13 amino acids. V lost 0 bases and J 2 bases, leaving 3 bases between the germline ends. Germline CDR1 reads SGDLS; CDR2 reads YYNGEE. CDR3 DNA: TGTGCCAGCAGCGTAGTTCCCTACAATGAGCAGTTCTTC. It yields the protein CASSVVPYNEQFF.

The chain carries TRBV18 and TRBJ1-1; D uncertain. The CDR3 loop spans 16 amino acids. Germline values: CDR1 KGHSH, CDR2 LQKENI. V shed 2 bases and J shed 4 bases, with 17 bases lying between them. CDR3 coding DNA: TGTGCCAGCTCACCAACAGACGTACGGGCGGGCACTGAAGCTTTCTTT. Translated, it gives CASSPTDVRAGTEAFF.

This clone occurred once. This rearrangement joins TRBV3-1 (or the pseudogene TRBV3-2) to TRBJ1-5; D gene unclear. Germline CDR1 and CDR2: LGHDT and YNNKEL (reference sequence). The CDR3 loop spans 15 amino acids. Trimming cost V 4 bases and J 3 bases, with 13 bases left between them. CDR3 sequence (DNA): TGTGCCAGCAGCCGTGGACCTGAGGACAATCAGCCCCAGCATTTT. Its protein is CASSRGPEDNQPQHF.

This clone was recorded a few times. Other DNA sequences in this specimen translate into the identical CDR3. This CDR3 is CASSLTRGNEQFF. DNA for the CDR3: TGTGCCAGCAGCTTAACAAGGGGCAATGAGCAGTTCTTC. The chain links TRBV7-2 to TRBJ2-1; D might be TRBD1 (5 bases). Trimming stripped 2 bases from V and 6 bases from J, with 8 bases between. CDR3 length: 13 residues. Germline CDR1 and CDR2: SGHTA and FQGNSA.

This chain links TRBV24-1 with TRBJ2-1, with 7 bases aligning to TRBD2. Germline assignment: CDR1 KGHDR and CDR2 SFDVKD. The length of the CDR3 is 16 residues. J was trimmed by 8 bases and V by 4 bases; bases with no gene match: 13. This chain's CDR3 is CATSEERAGVVDEQFF. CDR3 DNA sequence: TGTGCCACCAGTGAAGAGAGGGCGGGAGTAGTCGATGAGCAGTTCTTC.